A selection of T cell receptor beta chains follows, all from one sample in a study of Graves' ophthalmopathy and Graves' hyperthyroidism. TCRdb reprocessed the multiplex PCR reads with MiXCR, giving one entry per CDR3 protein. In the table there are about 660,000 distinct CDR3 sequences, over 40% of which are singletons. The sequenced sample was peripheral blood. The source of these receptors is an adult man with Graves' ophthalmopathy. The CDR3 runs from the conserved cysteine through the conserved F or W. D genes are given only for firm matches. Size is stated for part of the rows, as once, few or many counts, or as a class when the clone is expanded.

TGTGCCAGCAGCCCTACAGGGTCTTGGGCTACTGAAGCTTTCTTT,CASSPTGSWATEAFF,TRBV9,-,-,TRBJ1-1
TGCGCCAGCAGCCAAGGTCTGCAGGGGAGCCGCCATGGCTACACCTTC,CASSQGLQGSRHGYTF,TRBV4-1,-,many,TRBJ1-2
TGTGCCAGCTCACCACAGGGACCACCCGACACTGAAGCTTTCTTT,CASSPQGPPDTEAFF,TRBV14,-,few,TRBJ1-1
TGTGCCAGCAGTGAAGGCCCTAGCGGGGGAGACGACGAGCAGTACTTC,CASSEGPSGGDDEQYF,TRBV6-1,TRBD2,-,TRBJ2-7
TGCAGTGCGGTCATAGCGGGGGGGCAAGAGACCCAGTACTTC,CSAVIAGGQETQYF,TRBV20-1,TRBD2,few,TRBJ2-5
TGTGCCAGCAGCCTACCAGCGGGGGGGCCTCCATTTGGCTCCTACGAGCAGTACTTC,CASSLPAGGPPFGSYEQYF,TRBV7-9,TRBD2,once,TRBJ2-7
TGTGCCAGCAGGGCGGGACAGGGGGGGTGGGACACTGAAGCTTTCTTT,CASRAGQGGWDTEAFF,TRBV7-8,TRBD1,-,TRBJ1-1
TGTGCCAGCAGATTTAGCGGGGAGGGGGCCGGGGAGCAGTACTTC,CASRFSGEGAGEQYF,TRBV7-2,-,few,TRBJ2-7
TGTGCCAGCAGGGTCGAAGCCTATAGCAATCAGCCCCAGCATTTT,CASRVEAYSNQPQHF,TRBV6-5,-,many,TRBJ1-5
TGTGCCAGCAGCCAATCTGGACAGGGGCAAAGATCACCCCTCCACTTT,CASSQSGQGQRSPLHF,TRBV3-1,TRBD1,-,TRBJ1-6
TGCGCCAGCAGCTTGTTTGGCAGGAAGAACACCGGGGAGCTGTTTTTT,CASSLFGRKNTGELFF,TRBV5-1,-,-,TRBJ2-2
TGTGCCAGCAGACCGGGCCAAACCCGTTCACCCCTCCACTTT,CASRPGQTRSPLHF,TRBV2,-,many,TRBJ1-6
TGTGCCAGCGGGAAGGGAAGGCGAGACAATCAGCCCCAGCATTTT,CASGKGRRDNQPQHF,TRBV6-5,-,few,TRBJ1-5
TGTGCCAGCAGTGACGGCCATAGCAATCAGCCCCAGCATTTT,CASSDGHSNQPQHF,TRBV6-1,-,many,TRBJ1-5
TGTGCCAGTAGTAGCCGGGACAGGGATTGCACTGAAGCTTTCTTT,CASSSRDRDCTEAFF,TRBV19,TRBD1,-,TRBJ1-1
TGTGCCAGCAGCGGCATGGACAGGCTGGATGGCTACACCTTC,CASSGMDRLDGYTF,TRBV7-9,TRBD1,many,TRBJ1-2
TGTGCCACCAGTGAGGGGTATAGCAATCAGCCCCAGCATTTT,CATSEGYSNQPQHF,TRBV24-1,-,many,TRBJ1-5
TGTGCCAGCAGCTCCTATACTTGGAGCTCCTACGAGCAGTACTTC,CASSSYTWSSYEQYF,TRBV13,-,many,TRBJ2-7
TGTGCCATCAGTGAATCCTACAGGGGAGGGGTACGGGTTCAGCCCCAGCATTTT,CAISESYRGGVRVQPQHF,TRBV10-3,TRBD1,-,TRBJ1-5
TGCAGCGTGACCCGGGACAGCACAGATACGCAGTATTTT,CSVTRDSTDTQYF,TRBV29-1,-,many,TRBJ2-3
TGCGCCAGCAGCTTTTTGGCAGGGCGGGCCGGGGAGCTGTTTTTT,CASSFLAGRAGELFF,TRBV5-1,-,few,TRBJ2-2
TGCAGTGCTAGAGATCTTATGTCGCCCAATCAGCCCCAGCATTTT,CSARDLMSPNQPQHF,TRBV20-1,-,many,TRBJ1-5
TGTGCCAGCAATACAGGGAGAGGTCAGCCCCAGCATTTT,CASNTGRGQPQHF,TRBV6-1,-,many,TRBJ1-5
TGTGCCAGTAGTATGTCAGGGACCCAGCCCCAGCATTTT,CASSMSGTQPQHF,TRBV19,-,many,TRBJ1-5
TGTGCCAGCAGCGTCCGACAGGGATTAGCTGGAGTAGAGACCCAGTACTTC,CASSVRQGLAGVETQYF,TRBV9,TRBD1,-,TRBJ2-5
TGCAGTGCTAGAAGGACTAGTGGAGAACCCTACGAGCAGTACTTC,CSARRTSGEPYEQYF,TRBV20-1,TRBD2,many,TRBJ2-7
TGCAGTGCGGTGGGACAGGGTTATGGCTACACCTTC,CSAVGQGYGYTF,TRBV20-1,TRBD1,-,TRBJ1-2
TGTGCCAGCTCACCACACGCCAGGGGGCAGGAGCAGTACTTC,CASSPHARGQEQYF,TRBV18,TRBD1,-,TRBJ2-7
TGTGCCAGCAGTTCCCTTGTGTCTAATCAGCCCCAGCATTTT,CASSSLVSNQPQHF,TRBV2,-,few,TRBJ1-5
TGTGCCACCAGTGACCCGGGACCGAGGGCCGGGGAGCTGTTTTTT,CATSDPGPRAGELFF,TRBV24-1,-,many,TRBJ2-2
TGTGCCAGCAGCGTAATTGCCGGGGAGACCCAGTACTTC,CASSVIAGETQYF,TRBV9,-,many,TRBJ2-5
TGTGCCAGCAGCCAAACAGACTCCACCGGGGAGCTGTTTTTT,CASSQTDSTGELFF,TRBV10-3,-,-,TRBJ2-2
TGCGCCAGCAGCCAAGGACAGCTGGCGAGGGACGAGCAGTACTTC,CASSQGQLARDEQYF,TRBV7-8,-,-,TRBJ2-7
TGTGCCATCAGTGGACACAGGGGGCGAATCTATAATTCACCCCTCCACTTT,CAISGHRGRIYNSPLHF,TRBV10-3,TRBD1,many,TRBJ1-6
TGTGCCAGCAGCGCCCAGACAGGGGGCGCTGGCTACACCTTC,CASSAQTGGAGYTF,TRBV25-1,TRBD1,-,TRBJ1-2
TGTGCCAGCAGCCACGCAGGGGGCGCGTACTATGGCTACACCTTC,CASSHAGGAYYGYTF,TRBV7-2,TRBD1,-,TRBJ1-2
TGCGCCAGCAGCTGGGGTACGACAGGGACGTTCACTGAAGCTTTCTTT,CASSWGTTGTFTEAFF,TRBV5-1,TRBD1,medium-sized,TRBJ1-1
TGTGCCAGCAGCGTGACAGGGGTCTATGGCTACACCTTC,CASSVTGVYGYTF,TRBV10-3,TRBD1,few,TRBJ1-2
TGTGCCAGTAGGGACAGAGGGGTCCCGTACTCTGGAAACACCATATATTTT,CASRDRGVPYSGNTIYF,TRBV19,-,-,TRBJ1-3
TGTGCCAGCAGCCAAAGACAGCACCTGTTTTTT,CASSQRQHLFF,TRBV3-1,-,-,TRBJ1-4
TGTGCCAGCAGGATGGGTCAAGATATCTACGAGCAGTACTTC,CASRMGQDIYEQYF,TRBV6-6,-,-,TRBJ2-7
TGTGCCAGCAGCGTAGGGTGGGTCGGGAACACCGGGGAGCTGTTTTTT,CASSVGWVGNTGELFF,TRBV9,-,-,TRBJ2-2
TGTGCCAGCAGATCGCCTAGCATAGGCCCCGGGAACACCGGGGAGCTGTTTTTT,CASRSPSIGPGNTGELFF,TRBV25-1,-,-,TRBJ2-2
TGTGCCACCAGCAGAGAACGGAACACTGAAGCTTTCTTT,CATSRERNTEAFF,TRBV15,-,many,TRBJ1-1
TGTGCCAGCACGAGAGACGGGGAACAGCCCCAGCATTTT,CASTRDGEQPQHF,TRBV6-6,-,many,TRBJ1-5
TGTGCCATCAGCCCCGGACAGGGGATGTACCAAGAGACCCAGTACTTC,CAISPGQGMYQETQYF,TRBV10-3,TRBD1,many,TRBJ2-5
TGTGCCAGCAGGCTATTTAGGGGGGCTATGGAGACCCAGTACTTC,CASRLFRGAMETQYF,TRBV27,-,-,TRBJ2-5
TGCAGCTTGGATCCGGGGGACGGCTACACCTTC,CSLDPGDGYTF,TRBV29-1,-,-,TRBJ1-2
TGTGCCAGGGAGGAGGGCTACGAGCAGTACTTC,CAREEGYEQYF,TRBV10-3,-,-,TRBJ2-7
TGTGCCACCAGCAGAGCGGCCGGGGGGACGAACACTGAAGCTTTCTTT,CATSRAAGGTNTEAFF,TRBV15,-,-,TRBJ1-1
TGTGCCAGTAGTACTGCCGACAGTTCTTCTGGGGCCAACGTCCTGACTTTC,CASSTADSSSGANVLTF,TRBV19,-,many,TRBJ2-6
TGTGCCAGCAGCTTACCCCGGGCAGCTCCTGGAAACACCATATATTTT,CASSLPRAAPGNTIYF,TRBV7-2,-,-,TRBJ1-3
TGCAGTGCTAGAGGCTGGACACCGGGAGCCGGCTATGGCTACACCTTC,CSARGWTPGAGYGYTF,TRBV20-1,-,-,TRBJ1-2
TGTGCCTGGAGTACAGACCTAAACACCGGGGAGCTGTTTTTT,CAWSTDLNTGELFF,TRBV29-1,-,-,TRBJ2-2
TGCAGCGTTGTAGGCGGGGTCCCCACAGAGACCCAGTACTTC,CSVVGGVPTETQYF,TRBV29-1,-,many,TRBJ2-5